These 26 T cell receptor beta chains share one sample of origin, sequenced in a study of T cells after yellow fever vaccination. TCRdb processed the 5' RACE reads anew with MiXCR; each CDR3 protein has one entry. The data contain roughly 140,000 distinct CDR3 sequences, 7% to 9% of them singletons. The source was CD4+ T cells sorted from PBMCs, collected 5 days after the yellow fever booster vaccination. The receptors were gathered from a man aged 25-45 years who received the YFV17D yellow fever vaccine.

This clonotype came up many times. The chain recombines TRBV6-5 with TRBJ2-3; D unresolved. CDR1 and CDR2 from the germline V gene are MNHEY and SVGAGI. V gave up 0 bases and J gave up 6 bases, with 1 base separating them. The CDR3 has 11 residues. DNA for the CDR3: TGTGCCAGCAGTTACTCTGATACGCAGTATTTT. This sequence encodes CASSYSDTQYF.

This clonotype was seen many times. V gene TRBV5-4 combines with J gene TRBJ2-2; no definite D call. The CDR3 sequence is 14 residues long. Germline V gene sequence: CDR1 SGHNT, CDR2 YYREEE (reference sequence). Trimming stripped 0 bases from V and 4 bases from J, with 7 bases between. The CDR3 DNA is TGTGCCAGCAGCTTGGAACAAAGCACCGGGGAGCTGTTTTTT. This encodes CASSLEQSTGELFF.

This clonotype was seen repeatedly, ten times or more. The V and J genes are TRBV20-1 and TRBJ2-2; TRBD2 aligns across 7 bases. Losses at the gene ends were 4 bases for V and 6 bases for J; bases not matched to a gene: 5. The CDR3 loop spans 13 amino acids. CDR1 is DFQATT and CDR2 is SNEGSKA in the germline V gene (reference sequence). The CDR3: CSATGGSPGELFF. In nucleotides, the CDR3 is TGCAGTGCTACCGGCGGGAGTCCCGGGGAGCTGTTTTTT.

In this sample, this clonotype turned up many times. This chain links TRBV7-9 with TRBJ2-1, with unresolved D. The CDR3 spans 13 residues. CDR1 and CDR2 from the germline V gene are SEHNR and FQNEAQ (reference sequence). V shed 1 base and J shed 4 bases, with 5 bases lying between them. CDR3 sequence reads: CASSLEKYNEQFF. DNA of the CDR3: TGTGCCAGCAGCTTAGAAAAGTACAATGAGCAGTTCTTC. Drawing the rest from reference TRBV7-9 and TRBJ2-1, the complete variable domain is DTGVSQNPRHKITKRGQNVTFRCDPISEHNRLYWYRQTLGQGPEFLTYFQNEAQLEKSRLLSDRFSAERPKGSFSTLEIQRTEQGDSAMYLCASSLEKYNEQFFGPGTRLTVL.

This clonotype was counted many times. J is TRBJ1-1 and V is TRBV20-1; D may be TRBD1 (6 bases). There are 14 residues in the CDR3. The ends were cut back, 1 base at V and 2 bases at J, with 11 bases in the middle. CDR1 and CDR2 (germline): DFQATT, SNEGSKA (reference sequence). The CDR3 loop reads CSARVPGVNTEAFF. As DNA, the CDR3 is TGCAGTGCTAGAGTCCCAGGGGTTAACACTGAAGCTTTCTTT.

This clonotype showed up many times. CDR3 nucleotides: TGTGCCAGCAGCCTGACTAGCGGGAGGGTCGGGGAGCTGTTTTTT. Translating it yields CASSLTSGRVGELFF. The chain is built from TRBV12-3 or TRBV12-4 and TRBJ2-2; TRBD2 aligns across 14 bases. Trimming took 6 bases from V and 7 from J; bases not matched to a gene: 4. The CDR3 totals 15 residues.

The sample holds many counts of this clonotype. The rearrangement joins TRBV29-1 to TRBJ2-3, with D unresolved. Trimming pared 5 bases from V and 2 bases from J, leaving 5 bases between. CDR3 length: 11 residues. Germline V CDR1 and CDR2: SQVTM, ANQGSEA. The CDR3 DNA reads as TGCAGCGTTCGGCTCACAGATACGCAGTATTTT. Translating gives CSVRLTDTQYF.

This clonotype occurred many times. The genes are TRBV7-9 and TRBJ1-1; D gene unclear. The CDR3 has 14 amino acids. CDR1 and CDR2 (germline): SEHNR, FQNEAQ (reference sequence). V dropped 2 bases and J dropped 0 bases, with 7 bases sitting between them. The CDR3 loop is CASSLPVLNTEAFF. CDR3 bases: TGTGCCAGCAGCTTACCTGTATTGAACACTGAAGCTTTCTTT.

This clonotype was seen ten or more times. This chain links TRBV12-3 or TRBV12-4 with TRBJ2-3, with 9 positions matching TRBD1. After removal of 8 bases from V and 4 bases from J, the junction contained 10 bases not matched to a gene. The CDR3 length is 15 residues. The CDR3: CASGQGQGMPDTQYF. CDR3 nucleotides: TGTGCCAGCGGTCAAGGACAGGGGATGCCAGATACGCAGTATTTT.

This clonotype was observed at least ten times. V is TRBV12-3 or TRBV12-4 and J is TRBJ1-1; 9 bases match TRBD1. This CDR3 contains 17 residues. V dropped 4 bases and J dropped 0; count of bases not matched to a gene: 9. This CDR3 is CASSSPGQGKMNTEAFF. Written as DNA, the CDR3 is TGTGCCAGCAGTTCACCGGGACAGGGTAAAATGAACACTGAAGCTTTCTTT.

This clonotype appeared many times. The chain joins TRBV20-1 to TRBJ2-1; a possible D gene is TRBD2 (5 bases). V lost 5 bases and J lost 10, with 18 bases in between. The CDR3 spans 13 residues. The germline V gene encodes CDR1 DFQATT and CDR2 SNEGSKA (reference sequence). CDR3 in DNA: TGCAGTGCTCGCAAGCTCTGGGCGGGCGAGCAGTTCTTC. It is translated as CSARKLWAGEQFF.

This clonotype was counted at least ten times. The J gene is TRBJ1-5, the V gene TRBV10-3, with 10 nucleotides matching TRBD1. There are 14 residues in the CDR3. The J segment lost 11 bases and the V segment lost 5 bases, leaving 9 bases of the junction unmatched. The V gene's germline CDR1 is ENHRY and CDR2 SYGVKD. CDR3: CAISQGTGDITQHF. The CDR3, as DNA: TGTGCCATCAGTCAAGGGACAGGGGACATCACCCAGCATTTT.

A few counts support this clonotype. CDR3 sequence reads: CSARARLEPYEQYF. CDR3 in DNA: TGCAGTGCTAGAGCTCGGCTAGAACCCTACGAGCAGTACTTC. The chain employs TRBV20-1 and TRBJ2-7; no reliable D call. The V gene's germline CDR1 is DFQATT and CDR2 SNEGSKA (reference sequence). The CDR3 sequence is 14 residues long. V was pared by 1 base and J by 2 bases, with 12 bases between.

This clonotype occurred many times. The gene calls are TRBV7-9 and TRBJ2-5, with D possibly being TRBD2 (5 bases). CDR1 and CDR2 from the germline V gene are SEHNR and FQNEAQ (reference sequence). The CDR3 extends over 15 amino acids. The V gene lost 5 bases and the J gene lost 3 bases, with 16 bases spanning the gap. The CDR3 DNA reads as TGTGCCAGCAGCCAACGTCGGGGTAGAGAAGAGACCCAGTACTTC. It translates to CASSQRRGREETQYF.

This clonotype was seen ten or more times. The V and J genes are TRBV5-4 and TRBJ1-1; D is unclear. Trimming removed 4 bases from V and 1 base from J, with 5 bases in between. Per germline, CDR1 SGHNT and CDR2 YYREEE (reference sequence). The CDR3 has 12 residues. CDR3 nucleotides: TGTGCCAGCAGCCTGCCGAACACTGAAGCTTTCTTT. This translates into CASSLPNTEAFF.

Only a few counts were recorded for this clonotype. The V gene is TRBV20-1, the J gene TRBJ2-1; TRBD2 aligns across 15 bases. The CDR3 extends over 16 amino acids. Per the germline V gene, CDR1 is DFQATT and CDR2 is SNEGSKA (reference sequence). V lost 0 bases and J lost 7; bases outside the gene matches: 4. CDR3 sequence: CSARDGLAGGGNEQFF. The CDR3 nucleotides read TGCAGTGCTAGAGATGGACTAGCGGGAGGGGGGAATGAGCAGTTCTTC.

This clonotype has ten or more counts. The CDR3 protein is CASSFGRGYNEQFF. CDR3 in DNA: TGTGCCAGCAGCTTCGGACGGGGATACAATGAGCAGTTCTTC. The chain couples TRBV7-2 to TRBJ2-1, with D perhaps matching TRBD2 (5 bases). The CDR3 extends over 14 amino acids. Germline CDR1 reads SGHTA; CDR2 reads FQGNSA. Trimming pared 3 bases from V and 4 bases from J, leaving 10 bases between.

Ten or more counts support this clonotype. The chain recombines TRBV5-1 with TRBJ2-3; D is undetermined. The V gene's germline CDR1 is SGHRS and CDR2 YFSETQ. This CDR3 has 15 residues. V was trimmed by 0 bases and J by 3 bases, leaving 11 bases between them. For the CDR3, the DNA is TGCGCCAGCAGCTTGGGAGACATAACGACAGATACGCAGTATTTT. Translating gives CASSLGDITTDTQYF.

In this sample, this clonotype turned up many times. The CDR3 reads CASSKAGTGTETLEQYF. The CDR3 bases are TGTGCCAGCAGCAAAGCGGGGACCGGGACAGAAACTTTGGAGCAGTACTTC. The V and J genes are TRBV21-1 and TRBJ2-7; the D segment call TRBD1 is taken from the table without a DNA check. TRBV21-1 is annotated as a pseudogene. This CDR3 is built from 17 residues.

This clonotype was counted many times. The chain's CDR3 is CSVGKNTEAFF. The CDR3 nucleotides are TGCAGCGTTGGCAAGAACACTGAAGCTTTCTTT. The chain is built from TRBV29-1 and TRBJ1-1; the D is unclear. Trimming took 4 bases from V and 1 from J, leaving 4 bases between them. Germline CDR1 SQVTM, CDR2 ANQGSEA. The CDR3 length is 11 residues.

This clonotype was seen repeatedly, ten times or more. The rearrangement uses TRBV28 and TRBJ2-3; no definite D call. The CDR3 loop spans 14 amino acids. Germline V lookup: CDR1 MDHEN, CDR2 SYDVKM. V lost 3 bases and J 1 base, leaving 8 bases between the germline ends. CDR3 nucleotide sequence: TGTGCCAGCAGTTTGCGTGGTGGCACAGATACGCAGTATTTT. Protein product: CASSLRGGTDTQYF.

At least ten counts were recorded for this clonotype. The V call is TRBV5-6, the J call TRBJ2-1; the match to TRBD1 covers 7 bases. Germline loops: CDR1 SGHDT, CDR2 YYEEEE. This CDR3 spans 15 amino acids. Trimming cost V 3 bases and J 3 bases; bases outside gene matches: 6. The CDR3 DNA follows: TGTGCCAGCAGCTACCCAGGGGGAATCTACAATGAGCAGTTCTTC. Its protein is CASSYPGGIYNEQFF.

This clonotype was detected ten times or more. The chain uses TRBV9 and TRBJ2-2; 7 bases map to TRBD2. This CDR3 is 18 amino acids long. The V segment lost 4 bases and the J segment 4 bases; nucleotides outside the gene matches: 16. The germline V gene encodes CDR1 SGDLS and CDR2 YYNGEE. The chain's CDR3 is CASSTSGREALPTGELFF. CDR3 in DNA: TGTGCCAGCAGCACATCTGGCCGGGAGGCCCTCCCCACCGGGGAGCTGTTTTTT. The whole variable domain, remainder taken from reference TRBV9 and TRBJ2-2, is DSGVTQTPKHLITATGQRVTLRCSPRSGDLSVYWYQQSLDQGLQFLIQYYNGEERAKGNILERFSAQQFPDLHSELNLSSLELGDSALYFCASSTSGREALPTGELFFGEGSRLTVL.

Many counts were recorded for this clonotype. The DNA of the CDR3 is TGCAGTGCTAGAGACGGGACATACACAGATACGCAGTATTTT. Amino acid sequence: CSARDGTYTDTQYF. J is TRBJ2-3 and V is TRBV20-1; tentatively, D is TRBD1 (6 bases). Trimming removed 0 bases from V and 2 bases from J, with 9 bases in between. Per the germline V gene, CDR1 is DFQATT and CDR2 is SNEGSKA (reference sequence). The length of the CDR3 is 14 residues.

CDR3 in DNA: TGTGCCAGCAGCTCCTACTTAGCGGGAGGGCTGTACAATGAGCAGTTCTTC. Protein sequence: CASSSYLAGGLYNEQFF. V gene TRBV5-4 combines with J gene TRBJ2-1, with 11 bases identical to TRBD2. Trimming took 3 bases from V and 4 from J; bases not matched to a gene: 9. From germline, CDR1 is SGHNT and CDR2 YYREEE (reference sequence). The CDR3 is 17 residues long.

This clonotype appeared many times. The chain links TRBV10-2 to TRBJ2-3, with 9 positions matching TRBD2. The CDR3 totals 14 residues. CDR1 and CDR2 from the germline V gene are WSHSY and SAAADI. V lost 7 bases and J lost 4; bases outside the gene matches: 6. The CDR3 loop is CASTAGGPSDTQYF. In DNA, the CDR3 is TGCGCCAGCACGGCGGGAGGGCCCTCAGATACGCAGTATTTT.